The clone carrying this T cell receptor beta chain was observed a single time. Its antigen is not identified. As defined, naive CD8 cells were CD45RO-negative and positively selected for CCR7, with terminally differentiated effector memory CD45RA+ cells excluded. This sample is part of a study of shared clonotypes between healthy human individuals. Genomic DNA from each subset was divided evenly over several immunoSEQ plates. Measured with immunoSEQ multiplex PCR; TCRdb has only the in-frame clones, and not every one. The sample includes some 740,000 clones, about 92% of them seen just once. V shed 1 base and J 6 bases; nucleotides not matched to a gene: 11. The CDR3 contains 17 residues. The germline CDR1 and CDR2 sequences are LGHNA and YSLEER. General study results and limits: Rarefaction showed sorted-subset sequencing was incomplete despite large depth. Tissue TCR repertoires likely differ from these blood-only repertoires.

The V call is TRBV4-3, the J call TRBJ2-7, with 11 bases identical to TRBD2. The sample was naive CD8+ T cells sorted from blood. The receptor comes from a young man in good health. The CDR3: CASSQGIAGGPFAEQYF. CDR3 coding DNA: TGCGCCAGCAGCCAAGGGATAGCGGGAGGGCCATTTGCCGAGCAGTACTTC.